The 24 T cell receptor beta chains listed next were all sequenced from one sample in a study of blood T cell repertoires in COVID-19 (dated by TCRdb to about 2020). Receptors were amplified or captured by the immunoSEQ multiplex PCR assay. TCRdb carries this immuneACCESS record with in-frame sequences only. Its versions omit some clonotypes, under half of them owing to an unresolved V gene in the studies checked, with the rest unexplained. The sample yields about 39,000 clones; around four fifths were counted once. The leading ten clones occupy under 45% of the sample. Sequenced input: peripheral blood. The receptors derive from a human donor in a cohort sampled during active or convalescent COVID-19. The donor label of this sample is uncertain.

This clone was detected once. In DNA, the CDR3 is TGTGCCAGCAGCCCCAACAGGACTAGCGGGAGGGTGTGCACCGGGGAGCTGTTTTTT. Encoded protein: CASSPNRTSGRVCTGELFF. The chain combines TRBV7-3 with TRBJ2-2; 15 bases are a match to TRBD2. The CDR3 runs 19 residues. After removal of 5 bases from V and 4 bases from J, the junction contained 11 bases not matched to a gene. The germline gives CDR1 SGHTA, CDR2 FQGTGA.

The chain uses TRBV28 and TRBJ1-2, with a possible D match to TRBD1 (5 bases). CDR1 is MDHEN and CDR2 is SYDVKM in the germline V gene. The V and J ends lost 1 base and 6 bases respectively, with 15 bases between them. The CDR3 loop spans 15 amino acids. CDR3 nucleotide sequence: TGTGCCAGCAGTTTATCCAGCGACAGCTTTAATGGCTACACCTTC. Amino acid sequence: CASSLSSDSFNGYTF.

The rearrangement joins TRBV30 to TRBJ2-5, with 9 bases fitting TRBD1. In germline, CDR1 is GTSNPN, CDR2 SVGIG (reference sequence). This CDR3 has 12 amino acids. Trimming removed 5 bases from V and 5 bases from J; junction bases left unmatched: 3. CDR3 sequence: CAWGTGRETQYF. CDR3 DNA sequence: TGTGCCTGGGGGACAGGGAGGGAGACCCAGTACTTC.

This clone has just one count. The chain is built from TRBV14 and TRBJ2-1; D not certain. This CDR3 has 13 residues. V shed 1 base and J shed 9 bases, with 10 bases lying between them. The germline V gene encodes CDR1 SGHDN and CDR2 FVKESK. The DNA for the CDR3 is TGTGCCAGCAGCCAAGTGGCGAGGTCTGAGCAGTTCTTC. It is translated as CASSQVARSEQFF.

This chain connects TRBV11-2 to TRBJ2-4, with 11 bases lining up with TRBD1. Germline values: CDR1 SGHAT, CDR2 FQNNGV. The junction had 1 base not matched to a gene; V was cut back by 9 bases and J by 0 bases. The CDR3 has 14 amino acids. The CDR3 DNA sequence: TGTGCCAGTGGACAGGGGGCAGCCAAAAACATTCAGTACTTC. It encodes CASGQGAAKNIQYF. Combining the CDR3 with reference TRBV11-2 and TRBJ2-4 gives the whole variable domain EAGVAQSPRYKIIEKRQSVAFWCNPISGHATLYWYQQILGQGPKLLIQFQNNGVVDDSQLPKDRFSAERLKGVDSTLKIQPAKLEDSAVYLCASGQGAAKNIQYFGAGTRLSVL.

This sequence joins TRBV12-5 and TRBJ1-3, with no clear D. Trimming left V 2 bases short and J 7 bases short, with 15 bases between. This CDR3 contains 15 residues. Germline-derived CDR1 and CDR2 are LGHNT and FRNRAP. The CDR3 coding sequence is TGTGCTAGTGGTTTGCTCCGGGATACGGATAACACCATATATTTT. Translation: CASGLLRDTDNTIYF.

The rearrangement joins TRBV7-9 to TRBJ2-4; 9 bases fit TRBD1. Germline trimming cut 5 bases from V and 1 base from J; bases unmatched to any gene: 6. This CDR3 region has 16 residues. CDR1 and CDR2 from the germline V gene are SEHNR and FQNEAQ (reference sequence). In nucleotides, the CDR3 is TGTGCCAGCAGCCTATTAGGACAGGGGGCCAAAAACATTCAGTACTTC. This encodes CASSLLGQGAKNIQYF.

The V and J genes are TRBV5-5 and TRBJ2-5; 9 bases map to TRBD1. The V gene end was trimmed by 4 bases and the J gene end by 2 bases; junction bases not matched to a gene: 3. The CDR3 sequence is 14 residues long. The germline V gene encodes CDR1 SGHKS and CDR2 YYEKEE (reference sequence). This CDR3 reads CASSPGQGQETQYF. Here the CDR3 DNA reads TGTGCCAGCAGCCCAGGACAGGGGCAAGAGACCCAGTACTTC.

This CDR3 reads CASSYMGGPESYGYTF. The DNA of the CDR3 is TGTGCCAGCAGTTATATGGGGGGACCGGAGTCCTATGGCTACACCTTC. This chain uses TRBV6-5 with TRBJ1-2; D is possibly TRBD1 (5 bases). V gave up 3 bases and J gave up 4 bases, with 18 bases separating them. The CDR3 totals 16 residues. Germline CDR1 and CDR2: MNHEY and SVGAGI.

V usage is TRBV19 and J usage is TRBJ2-6; the D gene is possibly TRBD1 (5 bases). V lost 6 bases to trimming and J lost 0 bases, with 15 bases between them. The CDR3 has 17 amino acids. Per the germline V gene, CDR1 is LNHDA and CDR2 is SQIVND (reference sequence). The CDR3 bases are TGTGCCAGTAGCATGACCTGGGGCGCCTCTGGGGCCAACGTCCTGACTTTC. This gives the protein CASSMTWGASGANVLTF.

CDR3 in DNA: TGTGCCAGCAGCTCGGGACTAGCACTAAACACCGGGGAGCTGTTTTTT. Protein sequence: CASSSGLALNTGELFF. This rearrangement joins TRBV7-9 to TRBJ2-2; TRBD2 aligns across 9 bases. The CDR3 sequence is 16 residues long. The V and J ends lost 4 bases and 2 bases, in that order; junction bases with no gene match: 5. Germline V gives CDR1 SEHNR, CDR2 FQNEAQ (reference sequence).

V usage is TRBV11-3 and J usage is TRBJ2-5, with 7 bases matching TRBD1. Germline loops: CDR1 SGHNT, CDR2 YENEEA. The CDR3 is 17 residues long. V trimming: 5 bases; J trimming: 3 bases; junction bases outside the gene matches: 15. CDR3 amino acids: CASSARRLGTDKETQYF. Here the CDR3 DNA reads TGTGCCAGCAGCGCTCGTCGACTCGGGACAGATAAAGAGACCCAGTACTTC.

The chain carries TRBV6-5 and TRBJ2-7; no reliable D call. The germline gives CDR1 MNHEY, CDR2 SVGAGI. Trimming took off 11 bases at V and 0 bases at J, with 14 bases between the two ends. The CDR3 has 13 amino acids. CDR3 region: CALNQQSSYEQYF. The CDR3 nucleotides are TGTGCCCTCAATCAACAGAGCTCCTACGAGCAGTACTTC.

The genes are TRBV6-5 and TRBJ2-5; D uncertain. Per the germline V gene, CDR1 is MNHEY and CDR2 is SVGAGI. The CDR3 sequence is 13 residues long. Trimming removed 6 bases from V and 3 bases from J, with 11 bases in between. CDR3 amino acids: CASSLVPEETQYF. CDR3 DNA sequence: TGTGCCAGCAGCTTAGTGCCCGAAGAGACCCAGTACTTC.

The genes are TRBV24-1 and TRBJ2-2, with 10 bases that match TRBD1. CDR1 is KGHDR and CDR2 is SFDVKD in the germline V gene. The CDR3 runs to 16 residues. V shed 5 bases, J shed 5 bases, and the junction held 7 bases outside the gene matches. The CDR3 reads CATSGRDRGGTGELFF. CDR3 nucleotide sequence: TGTGCCACCAGTGGCCGGGACAGGGGAGGGACCGGGGAGCTGTTTTTT.

The genes are TRBV19 and TRBJ1-1; D gene ambiguous. V lost 5 bases and J lost 0, with 7 bases in between. In germline, CDR1 is LNHDA, CDR2 SQIVND (reference sequence). This CDR3 is 13 amino acids long. The CDR3 sequence: CASSWRMNTEAFF. The DNA of the CDR3 is TGTGCCAGTAGTTGGAGGATGAACACTGAAGCTTTCTTT. The entire variable domain, with the rest obtained from reference TRBV19 and TRBJ1-1, is as follows: DGGITQSPKYLFRKEGQNVTLSCEQNLNHDAMYWYRQDPGQGLRLIYYSQIVNDFQKGDIAEGYSVSREKKESFPLTVTSAQKNPTAFYLCASSWRMNTEAFFGQGTRLTVV.

The CDR3 DNA is TGTGCCAGCAGCTTAGATAGGCTAGCGGGACTTCAAGATACGCAGTATTTT. This codes for CASSLDRLAGLQDTQYF. J is TRBJ2-3 and V is TRBV7-2, with 9 bases identical to TRBD2. V shed 1 base and J 5 bases; nucleotides not matched to a gene: 10. Germline values: CDR1 SGHTA, CDR2 FQGNSA. CDR3 size: 17 residues.

The chain employs TRBV13 and TRBJ2-7, with no clear D. The CDR3 is 14 amino acids. The V gene lost 0 bases and the J gene lost 2 bases, with 8 bases spanning the gap. The germline V gene has CDR1 PRHDT and CDR2 FYEKMQ (reference sequence). The DNA of the CDR3 is TGTGCCAGCAGCTTAGGTCCTATTACCTACGAGCAGTACTTC. It specifies CASSLGPITYEQYF.

The genes are TRBV2 and TRBJ1-5; 8 nucleotides match TRBD1. The CDR3 is 14 amino acids. CDR1 and CDR2 (germline): SNHLY, FYNNEI. The V gene end was trimmed by 6 bases and the J gene end by 7 bases; junction bases not matched to a gene: 8. CDR3 DNA sequence: TGTGCCAGCAGAGTAACAGGGGGTGGACAGCCCCAGCATTTT. As protein: CASRVTGGGQPQHF.

The rearrangement joins TRBV4-3 to TRBJ1-1; 8 nucleotides agree with TRBD1. The germline CDR1 and CDR2 sequences are LGHNA and YSLEER. Losses at the gene ends were 0 bases for V and 5 bases for J; bases not matched to a gene: 5. This CDR3 is 15 amino acids long. CDR3 DNA sequence: TGCGCCAGCAGCCAAGATCAGGGGGCAGGGACTGAAGCTTTCTTT. It specifies CASSQDQGAGTEAFF.

The rearrangement uses TRBV18 and TRBJ2-3; perhaps TRBD1 as D (6 bases). The germline V and J ends were trimmed by 5 bases and 0 bases, with 12 bases remaining between them. The CDR3 contains 15 residues. Germline CDR1 and CDR2: KGHSH and LQKENI. CDR3: CASSVQGWSTDTQYF. CDR3 nucleotides: TGTGCCAGCTCAGTACAGGGTTGGAGCACAGATACGCAGTATTTT.

The rearrangement joins TRBV27 to TRBJ1-6; TRBD1 aligns across 8 bases. V gave up 5 bases and J gave up 5 bases; unmatched junction bases: 5. Per the germline V gene, CDR1 is MNHEY and CDR2 is SMNVEV (reference sequence). The CDR3 contains 15 residues. The CDR3 sequence is CASSPRTGNNSPLHF. CDR3 DNA sequence: TGTGCCAGCAGTCCGAGGACAGGGAATAATTCACCCCTCCACTTT.

The rearrangement joins TRBV4-3 to TRBJ2-1; 9 bases map to TRBD2. The CDR3 sequence is 16 residues long. J was trimmed by 3 bases and V by 1 base; bases with no gene match: 4. Germline CDR1 is LGHNA and CDR2 is YSLEER. The CDR3 is CASSQGPAGGYNEQFF. The CDR3 DNA reads TGCGCCAGCAGCCAAGGGCCAGCGGGAGGCTACAATGAGCAGTTCTTC.

The rearrangement joins TRBV18 to TRBJ1-1, with TRBD1 identical over 9 bases. V lost 0 bases, J lost 5 bases, and 10 bases stayed unmatched. This CDR3 has 17 residues. The V gene's germline CDR1 is KGHSH and CDR2 LQKENI. The CDR3 region is CASSPPSGQGIRTEAFF. CDR3 sequence (DNA): TGTGCCAGCTCACCACCGTCGGGACAGGGTATTCGGACTGAAGCTTTCTTT.